This section outlines one TCR beta chain sequence together with its context. Its antigen remains unidentified. CDR1 MDHEN and CDR2 SYDVKM come from the germline V gene. Trimming shortened V by 10 bases and J by 1 base, and 13 bases separated the two germline ends. The CDR3 runs to 14 residues. Sequenced by immunoSEQ multiplex PCR; TCRdb stores in-frame clones only, minus some. The sample holds more than 55,000 clones, roughly 86% seen once. This sample was taken from a study of PD-L1 blockade in urothelial cancer. Across the study: Blood was analyzed 3 weeks (second dose) and 6 weeks after treatment start.

General study results and limits: Prediction of better survival came from below-median pretreatment blood TCR clonality. Tumor-associated TCR clones expanded more in blood at 3 weeks in patients with durable benefit.

Source: PBMCs, taken around atezolizumab (anti-PD-L1) treatment. The origin of this receptor is a man aged 45 to 65 with urothelial cancer. V gene TRBV28 combines with J gene TRBJ2-2, with a weak D call TRBD2 (6 bases). CDR3 in DNA: TGTGCCACCCTTCCCGGGGGGAACACCGGGGAGCTGTTTTTT. Amino acid sequence: CATLPGGNTGELFF.